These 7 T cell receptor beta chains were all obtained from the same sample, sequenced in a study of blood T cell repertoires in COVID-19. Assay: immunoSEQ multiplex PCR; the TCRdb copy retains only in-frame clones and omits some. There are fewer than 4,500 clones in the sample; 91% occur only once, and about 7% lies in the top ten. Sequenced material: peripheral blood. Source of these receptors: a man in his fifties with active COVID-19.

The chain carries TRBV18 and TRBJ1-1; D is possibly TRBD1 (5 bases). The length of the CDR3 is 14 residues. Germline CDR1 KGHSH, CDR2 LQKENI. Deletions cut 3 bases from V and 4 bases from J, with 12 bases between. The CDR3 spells CASSPVGATTEAFF. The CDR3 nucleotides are TGTGCCAGCTCACCCGTAGGGGCGACCACTGAAGCTTTCTTT.

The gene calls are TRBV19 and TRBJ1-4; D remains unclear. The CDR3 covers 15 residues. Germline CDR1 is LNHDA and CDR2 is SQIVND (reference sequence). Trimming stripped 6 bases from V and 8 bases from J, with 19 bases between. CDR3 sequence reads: CASRFSGPQGEKLFF. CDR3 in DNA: TGTGCCAGTAGATTCTCTGGGCCCCAAGGAGAAAAACTGTTTTTT. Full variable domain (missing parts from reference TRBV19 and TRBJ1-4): DGGITQSPKYLFRKEGQNVTLSCEQNLNHDAMYWYRQDPGQGLRLIYYSQIVNDFQKGDIAEGYSVSREKKESFPLTVTSAQKNPTAFYLCASRFSGPQGEKLFFGSGTQLSVL.

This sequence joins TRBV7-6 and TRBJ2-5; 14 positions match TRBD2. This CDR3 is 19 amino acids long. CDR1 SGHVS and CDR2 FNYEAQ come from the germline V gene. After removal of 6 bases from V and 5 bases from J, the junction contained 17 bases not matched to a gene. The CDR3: CASSLAGLAGGQMGETQYF. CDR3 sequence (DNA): TGTGCCAGCAGTCTAGCAGGACTAGCGGGAGGCCAGATGGGGGAGACCCAGTACTTC.

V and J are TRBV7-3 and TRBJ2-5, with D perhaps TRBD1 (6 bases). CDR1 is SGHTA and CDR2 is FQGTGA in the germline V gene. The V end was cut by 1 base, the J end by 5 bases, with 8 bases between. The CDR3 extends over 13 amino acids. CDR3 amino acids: CASSLRGPETQYF. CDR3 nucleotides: TGTGCCAGCAGCTTAAGGGGGCCGGAGACCCAGTACTTC.

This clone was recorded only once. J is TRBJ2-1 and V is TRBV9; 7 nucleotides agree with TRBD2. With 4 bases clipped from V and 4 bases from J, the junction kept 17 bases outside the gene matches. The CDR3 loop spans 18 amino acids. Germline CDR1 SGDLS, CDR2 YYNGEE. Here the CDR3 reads CASSPLTKAGATYNEQFF. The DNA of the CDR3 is TGTGCCAGCAGCCCACTCACGAAGGCGGGAGCTACATACAATGAGCAGTTCTTC.

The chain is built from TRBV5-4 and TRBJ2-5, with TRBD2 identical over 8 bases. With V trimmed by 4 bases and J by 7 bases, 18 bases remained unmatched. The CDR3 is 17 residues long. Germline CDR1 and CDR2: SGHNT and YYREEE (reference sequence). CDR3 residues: CASSDPSGTRGTGTQYF. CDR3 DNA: TGTGCCAGCAGCGACCCTTCCGGGACTAGGGGTACTGGGACCCAGTACTTC.

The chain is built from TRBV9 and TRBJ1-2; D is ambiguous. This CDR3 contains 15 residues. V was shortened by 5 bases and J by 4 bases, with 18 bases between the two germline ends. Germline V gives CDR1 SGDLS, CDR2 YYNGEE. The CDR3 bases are TGTGCCAGCAGAGTCGGGTCAAGAAAGACCTATGGCTACACCTTC. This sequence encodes CASRVGSRKTYGYTF.